The 24 T cell receptor beta chains below all came from one sample that was sequenced in a study of blood T cells in healthy people across ages. Alongside a J-beta primer mix, a sample-barcoded 5' primer served in a second PCR lasting roughly 7 to 12 cycles. TCRdb recomputed calls from the 5' RACE reads with MiXCR, one row per CDR3 protein. This sample yields 1.5 million to 2 million distinct CDR3 sequences, of which about two fifths are seen a single time; roughly 23% belongs to the top ten. Specimen: blood. Receptors were obtained from a human donor in good health.

For the CDR3, the DNA is TGCAGCGTTGTGGCCGGAATCTCCTACGAGCAGTACTTC. Translated, it gives CSVVAGISYEQYF. J is TRBJ2-7 and V is TRBV29-1; no definite D call. This CDR3 comprises 13 residues. Trimming shortened V by 4 bases and J by 0 bases, and 10 bases separated the two germline ends. Germline V gene sequence: CDR1 SQVTM, CDR2 ANQGSEA.

This clonotype came up a few times. V usage is TRBV20-1 and J usage is TRBJ1-2, with 7 nucleotides matching TRBD1. The CDR3 runs 17 residues. Germline V gene sequence: CDR1 DFQATT, CDR2 SNEGSKA (reference sequence). V lost 8 bases, J lost 2 bases, and 20 bases stayed unmatched. The chain's CDR3 is CSIDNRDSETQNYGYTF. The DNA for the CDR3 is TGCAGTATCGATAACCGGGACAGCGAAACCCAAAACTATGGCTACACCTTC.

There are many counts of this clonotype. J is TRBJ2-6 and V is TRBV12-3 or TRBV12-4; D unresolved. V lost 7 bases, J lost 0 bases, and 7 bases lay in between. The CDR3 sequence is 14 residues long. The chain's CDR3 is CASTRSSGANVLTF. For the CDR3, the DNA is TGTGCCAGCACCCGTAGCTCTGGGGCCAACGTCCTGACTTTC.

This clonotype was recorded many times. The chain is built from TRBV15 and TRBJ2-4; possible D gene TRBD2, 5 bases. This CDR3 has 14 amino acids. V was shortened by 0 bases and J by 6 bases, with 9 bases between the two germline ends. Germline lookup yields CDR1 LNHNV and CDR2 YYDKDF (reference sequence). The CDR3: CATSRDVGRNIQYF. The CDR3, as DNA: TGTGCCACCAGCAGAGATGTAGGGAGAAACATTCAGTACTTC.

This clonotype showed up just a few times. The chain joins TRBV5-4 to TRBJ2-3; possible D gene TRBD1, 6 bases. Germline CDR1 and CDR2: SGHNT and YYREEE (reference sequence). The CDR3 has 14 residues. The germline V and J ends were trimmed by 4 bases and 5 bases, with 14 bases remaining between them. The CDR3 bases are TGTGCCAGCAGCCAACAGGGCAGTGGAGATACGCAGTATTTT. Translating gives CASSQQGSGDTQYF.

The chain uses TRBV7-2 and TRBJ1-5; perhaps TRBD1 as D (5 bases). CDR3 size: 15 residues. Germline loops: CDR1 SGHTA, CDR2 FQGNSA. V was pared by 7 bases and J by 1 base, with 14 bases between. The CDR3 reads CASTLVGGSNQPQHF. The CDR3 region has the DNA TGTGCCAGCACCCTAGTGGGGGGGAGCAATCAGCCCCAGCATTTT.

Concerning this clonotype: The junction shows a germline mismatch at one end, possibly a read error. This rearrangement joins TRBV7-9 to TRBJ1-5; unclear D gene. This CDR3 comprises 14 residues. The germline V gene encodes CDR1 SEHNR and CDR2 FQNEAQ (reference sequence). CDR3 DNA: TGTGCCAGCAGCTTAGATGGTCTTCCCCGGCCCCAGCATTTC. Encoded protein: CASSLDGLPRPQHF.

The chain combines TRBV5-5 with TRBJ2-1; 8 bases agree with TRBD1. CDR3 size: 15 residues. The J segment lost 2 bases and the V segment lost 5 bases, leaving 6 bases of the junction unmatched. Germline values: CDR1 SGHKS, CDR2 YYEKEE (reference sequence). CDR3 bases: TGTGCCAGCAGGATGCAGGGGGCGCCCTACAATGAGCAGTTCTTC. Protein product: CASRMQGAPYNEQFF.

This clonotype was detected only once. It may be a read error: a sequence one base away is much more abundant. The gene calls are TRBV5-1 and TRBJ2-1; no definite D call. Per germline, CDR1 SGHRS and CDR2 YFSETQ. CDR3 length equals 14 residues. CDR3 amino acids: CAGSSMPRINEQFF. The CDR3 bases are TGCGCCGGCAGCTCCATGCCCCGGATCAATGAGCAGTTCTTC.

The V and J genes are TRBV27 and TRBJ2-4, with TRBD1 matching 9 bases. The J call is uncertain, as TRBJ2-7 better fits the DNA end. This CDR3 comprises 16 residues. In germline, CDR1 is MNHEY, CDR2 SMNVEV (reference sequence). CDR3 in amino acids: CASSSPGQGSKCEQYF. CDR3 nucleotides: TGTGCCAGCAGTTCCCCGGGACAGGGAAGTAAGTGCGAGCAGTACTTC.

This chain uses TRBV28 with TRBJ2-7; perhaps TRBD2 as D (6 bases). Germline loops: CDR1 MDHEN, CDR2 SYDVKM. V dropped 2 bases and J dropped 5 bases, with 19 bases sitting between them. The length of the CDR3 is 16 residues. CDR3 protein: CASSLRSGGLGDEQYF. CDR3 nucleotides: TGTGCCAGCAGTTTAAGGTCTGGGGGGTTGGGCGACGAGCAGTACTTC.

The table lists this clonotype with a few counts. The gene calls are TRBV24-1 and TRBJ2-6; possibly TRBD1 for D (6 bases). Trimming shortened V by 4 bases and J by 3 bases, and 6 bases separated the two germline ends. The CDR3 has 14 amino acids. Germline V lookup: CDR1 KGHDR, CDR2 SFDVKD. CDR3 DNA sequence: TGTGCCACCAGTGAAGGGGGTGGGGCCAACGTCCTGACTTTC. The encoded protein is CATSEGGGANVLTF.

The chain uses TRBV12-3 or TRBV12-4 and TRBJ2-5; D is unclear. With 3 bases removed from V and 4 bases from J, the gap between germline ends came to 9 bases. The CDR3 consists of 13 residues. The chain's CDR3 is CASSFNLGETQYF. As DNA, the CDR3 is TGTGCCAGCAGTTTTAACCTAGGAGAGACCCAGTACTTC.

J is TRBJ2-7 and V is TRBV6-5; tentatively, D is TRBD1 (6 bases). CDR1 MNHEY and CDR2 SVGAGI come from the germline V gene. The CDR3 runs to 15 residues. V lost 3 bases and J 4 bases, leaving 16 bases between the germline ends. The CDR3 region has the DNA TGTGCCAGCAGTTATTCCGACAGGAGATCTTACGAGCAGTACTTC. Translated: CASSYSDRRSYEQYF.

This clonotype has a single count. V gene TRBV2 combines with J gene TRBJ1-2; weak D call: TRBD1 (5 bases). The V gene's germline CDR1 is SNHLY and CDR2 FYNNEI. V lost 6 bases and J lost 8, with 13 bases in between. This CDR3 is built from 12 residues. The CDR3 DNA reads as TGTGCCAGCAGGTGGGGGGTATACGGCTACACCTTC. Translating gives CASRWGVYGYTF.

The rearrangement joins TRBV5-1 to TRBJ2-3; TRBD2 matches 7 bases. V shed 2 bases, J shed 5 bases, and the junction held 11 bases outside the gene matches. The CDR3 extends over 16 amino acids. Germline assignment: CDR1 SGHRS and CDR2 YFSETQ. CDR3 region: CASSLAGRRQGDTQYF. The CDR3 DNA sequence: TGCGCCAGCAGCTTAGCGGGGAGGCGCCAAGGAGATACGCAGTATTTT.

The chain carries TRBV24-1 and TRBJ2-1; perhaps TRBD1 as D (6 bases). V lost 11 bases, J lost 13 bases, and 20 bases lay in between. This CDR3 spans 12 amino acids. Germline-derived CDR1 and CDR2 are KGHDR and SFDVKD. CDR3 bases: TGTGCCATTAAAACCCCAGGGGAAGGTCAGTTCTTC. Amino acid sequence: CAIKTPGEGQFF.

The chain couples TRBV7-2 to TRBJ2-3; 9 nucleotides agree with TRBD1. The junction had 4 bases not matched to a gene; V was cut back by 5 bases and J by 1 base. The CDR3 is 15 residues long. Per the germline V gene, CDR1 is SGHTA and CDR2 is FQGNSA. In DNA, the CDR3 is TGTGCCAGCAGCATGGGACAGGGTCGCACAGATACGCAGTATTTT. Protein: CASSMGQGRTDTQYF.

This chain connects TRBV20-1 to TRBJ1-2; unclear D gene. The V end was cut by 3 bases, the J end by 3 bases, with 11 bases between. This CDR3 contains 13 residues. From germline, CDR1 is DFQATT and CDR2 SNEGSKA (reference sequence). The CDR3 reads CSASLRRDYGYTF. CDR3 DNA sequence: TGCAGTGCTAGTCTTCGCCGGGACTATGGCTACACCTTC.

Here the CDR3 reads CATSDSWDRGMSGANVLTF. DNA of the CDR3: TGTGCCACCAGTGATTCGTGGGACAGGGGTATGTCTGGGGCCAACGTCCTGACTTTC. The chain employs TRBV24-1 and TRBJ2-6, with 10 bases aligning to TRBD1. V was clipped by 2 bases and J by 1 base; unmatched bases: 7. There are 19 residues in the CDR3. Germline V CDR1 and CDR2: KGHDR, SFDVKD.

J is TRBJ1-6 and V is TRBV5-1; possible D gene TRBD1, 6 bases. Germline CDR1 and CDR2: SGHRS and YFSETQ. Trimming left V 4 bases short and J 8 bases short, with 19 bases between. The CDR3 spans 16 residues. The CDR3 here is CASSPQGHLWDSPLHF. Written as DNA, the CDR3 is TGCGCCAGCAGCCCTCAGGGACACCTATGGGATTCACCCCTCCACTTT.

The rearrangement uses TRBV4-1 and TRBJ2-5; D is perhaps TRBD2 (6 bases). This CDR3 has 19 residues. CDR1 MGHRA and CDR2 YSYEKL come from the germline V gene. V shed 4 bases and J shed 0 bases, with 24 bases lying between them. This CDR3 is CASSPSLLARVTYQETQYF. Written as DNA, the CDR3 is TGCGCCAGCAGCCCATCTCTGCTAGCGAGAGTTACGTACCAAGAGACCCAGTACTTC.

The CDR3: CASTPRGTSREQFF. The CDR3 nucleotides are TGTGCCAGTACCCCAAGGGGGACTAGCAGAGAGCAGTTCTTC. V and J are TRBV19 and TRBJ2-1; TRBD2 agrees at 9 bases. Germline assignment: CDR1 LNHDA and CDR2 SQIVND (reference sequence). The CDR3 sequence is 14 residues long. J gave up 10 bases and V 7 bases, and 11 bases lay outside the gene matches. Full variable domain (missing parts from reference TRBV19 and TRBJ2-1): DGGITQSPKYLFRKEGQNVTLSCEQNLNHDAMYWYRQDPGQGLRLIYYSQIVNDFQKGDIAEGYSVSREKKESFPLTVTSAQKNPTAFYLCASTPRGTSREQFFGPGTRLTVL.

The table lists this clonotype with a few counts. The chain employs TRBV6-5 and TRBJ2-3; D uncertain. Germline-derived CDR1 and CDR2 are MNHEY and SVGAGI. This CDR3 is 15 amino acids long. V was pared by 0 bases and J by 5 bases, with 12 bases between. The CDR3 DNA is TGTGCCAGCAGTTACTCTGCCGGGCGAGAAGATACGCAGTATTTT. Its translation is CASSYSAGREDTQYF.